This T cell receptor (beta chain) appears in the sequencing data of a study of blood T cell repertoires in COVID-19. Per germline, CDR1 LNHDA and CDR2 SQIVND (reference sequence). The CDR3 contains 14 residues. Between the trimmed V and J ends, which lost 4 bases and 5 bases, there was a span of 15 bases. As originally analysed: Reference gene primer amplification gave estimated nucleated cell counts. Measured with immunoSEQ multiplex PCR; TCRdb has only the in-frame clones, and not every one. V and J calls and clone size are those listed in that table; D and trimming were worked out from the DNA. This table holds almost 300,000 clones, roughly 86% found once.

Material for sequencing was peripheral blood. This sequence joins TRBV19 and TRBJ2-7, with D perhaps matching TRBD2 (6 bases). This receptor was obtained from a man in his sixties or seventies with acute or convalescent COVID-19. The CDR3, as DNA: TGTGCCAGTAGTAGGGGGGAATCGATGGACGAGCAGTACTTC. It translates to CASSRGESMDEQYF.